What follows describes a single TCR beta chain. Its antigen is currently unknown. The data originate from a study of CD8 T cells in ankylosing spondylitis. The study's findings and limits: The authors found the disease-linked clones to be CD8+ and relatively rare in peripheral blood. One TCR beta motif, made up of several highly homologous variants, appeared characteristic of ankylosing spondylitis blood. The clones that were linked to disease were reported to be significantly enriched in matched synovial fluid samples from ankylosing spondylitis patients.

Per germline, CDR1 SGHVS and CDR2 FQNEAQ. This CDR3 has 15 residues. V lost 8 bases to trimming and J lost 9 bases; unmatched junction nucleotides: 15. TCRdb fed the 5' RACE reads into MiXCR, producing one record per CDR3 protein. The top ten hold about 1% of the sample, which has 470,000 or so distinct CDR3 sequences, about 25% seen once. The clonotype comes from a male donor with ankylosing spondylitis. J is TRBJ2-1 and V is TRBV7-8; 8 bases agree with TRBD2. The sequencing input was blood, either unsorted or a sorted T cell fraction (not recorded which). CDR3 sequence (DNA): TGTGCCAGCTCGCCCCCGGGACTAGGCAACGGTGAGCAGTTCTTC. This sequence encodes CASSPPGLGNGEQFF.